Shown below are 20 T cell receptor beta chains from a single sample sequenced in a study of somatic mutations in cytotoxic T cells in rheumatoid arthritis. The method was immunoSEQ multiplex PCR; TCRdb's version includes in-frame clones alone and lacks a portion of them. The table records 11,000 or so clones, under 80% of them present only once. Specimen: CD8+ T cells sorted from blood. Receptors originate from a man between 70 and 80 years old in good health.

This chain joins TRBV5-1 and TRBJ2-7, with 8 bases aligning to TRBD2. Trimming cost V 4 bases and J 3 bases; bases outside gene matches: 24. The germline V gene encodes CDR1 SGHRS and CDR2 YFSETQ. The CDR3 is 20 amino acids. In DNA, the CDR3 is TGCGCCAGCAGCAGACCCGCCCTTGACGCCGCGGCACTAGCGGTCTACGAGCAGTACTTC. Protein sequence: CASSRPALDAAALAVYEQYF.

The count of this clone is one. The genes are TRBV10-3 and TRBJ1-1, with D unclear. V was cut by 2 bases and J by 5 bases, with 3 bases left in between. From germline, CDR1 is ENHRY and CDR2 SYGVKD. The CDR3 sequence is 11 residues long. The CDR3 here is CAISEGTEAFF. In DNA, the CDR3 is TGTGCCATCAGTGAGGGAACTGAAGCTTTCTTT.

The genes are TRBV9 and TRBJ2-1; 7 bases are a match to TRBD2. The V gene end was trimmed by 4 bases and the J gene end by 8 bases; junction bases not matched to a gene: 9. Germline V gene sequence: CDR1 SGDLS, CDR2 YYNGEE. This CDR3 has 14 residues. CDR3 DNA: TGTGCCAGCAGCCCGTCGACTAGCCTGCATGAGCAGTTCTTC. Amino acid sequence: CASSPSTSLHEQFF.

The rearrangement joins TRBV25-1 to TRBJ1-2; the match to TRBD1 covers 7 bases. CDR1 is MGHDK and CDR2 is SYGVNS in the germline V gene. The CDR3 loop spans 14 amino acids. Trimming took 1 base from V and 5 from J; bases not matched to a gene: 4. The CDR3 loop is CASSESGQPYGYTF. In nucleotides, the CDR3 is TGTGCCAGCAGTGAATCGGGACAGCCATATGGCTACACCTTC.

This rearrangement joins TRBV4-2 to TRBJ2-5; D possibly corresponds to TRBD2 (6 bases). The ends were cut back, 0 bases at V and 1 base at J, with 12 bases in the middle. The CDR3 contains 16 residues. Germline V gives CDR1 LGHNA, CDR2 YNFKEQ. The CDR3, as DNA: TGTGCCAGCAGCCAAGACCCCAGCGGGTCCCAAGAGACCCAGTACTTC. It codes for CASSQDPSGSQETQYF.

V and J are TRBV10-1 and TRBJ2-7; D remains unclear. CDR1 WNHNN and CDR2 SYGVQD come from the germline V gene (reference sequence). The CDR3 is made up of 14 amino acids. Trimming cost V 0 bases and J 5 bases, with 11 bases left between them. DNA for the CDR3: TGCGCCAGCAGTGAGTCCCCTTTGCGCGACGAGCAGTACTTC. Protein product: CASSESPLRDEQYF.

In this sample, this clone turned up a few times. V and J are TRBV4-3 and TRBJ2-7, with a tentative D call TRBD1 (6 bases). Germline CDR1 LGHNA, CDR2 YSLEER. This CDR3 is 13 amino acids long. V was trimmed by 0 bases and J by 4 bases, leaving 7 bases between them. CDR3 in DNA: TGCGCCAGCAGCCAAGATCAGGGGTACGAGCAGTACTTC. This codes for CASSQDQGYEQYF.

The chain combines TRBV28 with TRBJ2-7; D possibly corresponds to TRBD1 (6 bases). The CDR3 consists of 14 residues. V was cut by 6 bases and J by 4 bases, with 16 bases left in between. The germline V gene encodes CDR1 MDHEN and CDR2 SYDVKM. CDR3 loop: CASSPSHRVYEQYF. The CDR3 nucleotides are TGTGCCAGCAGCCCCTCGCACAGGGTGTACGAGCAGTACTTC.

This clone was picked up a small number of times. This sequence joins TRBV30 and TRBJ1-1, with D uncertain. Trimming took 0 bases from V and 4 from J, leaving 9 bases between them. The CDR3 is 13 amino acids. The germline gives CDR1 GTSNPN, CDR2 SVGIG (reference sequence). For the CDR3, the DNA is TGTGCCTGGAGTGTGGGGTATGGCACTGAAGCTTTCTTT. Translation gives CAWSVGYGTEAFF.

V gene TRBV27 combines with J gene TRBJ2-6; a possible D gene is TRBD2 (5 bases). The ends were cut back, 3 bases at V and 2 bases at J, with 14 bases in the middle. Looked up from germline, CDR1 is MNHEY and CDR2 is SMNVEV (reference sequence). The CDR3 loop spans 17 amino acids. The CDR3 DNA is TGTGCCAGCAGTTTGTCCTGGCCCGGGGCTGGGGCCAACGTCCTGACTTTC. Protein sequence: CASSLSWPGAGANVLTF.

The gene calls are TRBV11-2 and TRBJ2-7, with 7 positions matching TRBD1. The trim removed 4 bases at V and 4 bases at J, leaving 4 bases unmatched. This CDR3 is 13 amino acids long. Per germline, CDR1 SGHAT and CDR2 FQNNGV. The CDR3 here is CASSWTGRYEQYF. The CDR3 DNA is TGTGCCAGCAGCTGGACAGGTCGATACGAGCAGTACTTC.

This chain connects TRBV7-3 to TRBJ2-3; tentative D call: TRBD1 (6 bases). Trimming cost V 3 bases and J 5 bases, with 15 bases left between them. CDR1 and CDR2 (germline): SGHTA, FQGTGA. CDR3 length equals 15 residues. The CDR3 bases are TGTGCCAGCAGCTTCACAGGGACCCCTGGAGATACGCAGTATTTT. Translation gives CASSFTGTPGDTQYF.

This sequence joins TRBV5-1 and TRBJ2-1; TRBD1 aligns across 9 bases. CDR3 length: 15 residues. V dropped 3 bases and J dropped 2; count of bases not matched to a gene: 3. The germline gives CDR1 SGHRS, CDR2 YFSETQ. The CDR3 sequence is CASSSGQGPYNEQFF. CDR3 sequence (DNA): TGCGCCAGCAGCTCGGGACAGGGCCCCTACAATGAGCAGTTCTTC. The full variable domain, its missing parts supplied by reference TRBV5-1 and TRBJ2-1, is KAGVTQTPRYLIKTRGQQVTLSCSPISGHRSVSWYQQTPGQGLQFLFEYFSETQRNKGNFPGRFSGRQFSNSRSEMNVSTLELGDSALYLCASSSGQGPYNEQFFGPGTRLTVL.

The sample holds one count of this clone. The gene calls are TRBV5-1 and TRBJ2-7, with D unresolved. Trimming removed 4 bases at V and 0 bases at J, with 11 bases between. CDR1 is SGHRS, CDR2 YFSETQ, per germline. This CDR3 comprises 14 residues. The CDR3 DNA reads TGCGCCAGCAGCCCTGCAGTCTCCTCCTACGAGCAGTACTTC. It translates to CASSPAVSSYEQYF.

The chain recombines TRBV13 with TRBJ2-7; 9 bases are a match to TRBD1. This CDR3 is 14 amino acids long. From germline, CDR1 is PRHDT and CDR2 FYEKMQ (reference sequence). The trim removed 5 bases at V and 1 base at J, leaving 3 bases unmatched. In DNA form, the CDR3 reads TGTGCCAGCAGCCCTGGGACAGGGTCCTACGAGCAGTACTTC. It encodes CASSPGTGSYEQYF.

V gene TRBV6-5 combines with J gene TRBJ2-7; D unresolved. Per germline, CDR1 MNHEY and CDR2 SVGAGI. V was pared by 4 bases and J by 1 base, with 8 bases between. The CDR3 totals 13 residues. CDR3 sequence reads: CASSLTGSYEQYF. CDR3 DNA: TGTGCCAGCAGTTTGACTGGTTCCTACGAGCAGTACTTC.

The chain employs TRBV6-5 and TRBJ1-6; 11 bases align to TRBD1. This CDR3 has 15 residues. CDR1 MNHEY and CDR2 SVGAGI come from the germline V gene. Unmatched junction bases numbered 1, after V lost 2 bases and J lost 7 bases. DNA of the CDR3: TGTGCCAGCAGTTACGGGACAGGGGGAAATTCACCCCTCCACTTT. Protein: CASSYGTGGNSPLHF.

This sequence joins TRBV1 and TRBJ2-3; the D segment call TRBD2 is taken from the table without a DNA check. TRBV1 corresponds to a pseudogene. The CDR3 consists of 22 residues. The CDR3 loop reads CTSSPRGRSSGGGRVSTDTQYF. The CDR3 nucleotides are TGCACCAGCAGCCCTCGAGGTAGGTCTAGCGGGGGGGGTCGGGTGAGCACAGATACGCAGTATTTT.

The chain is built from TRBV30 and TRBJ2-5; D perhaps matches TRBD2 (7 bases). This CDR3 is 15 amino acids long. CDR1 GTSNPN and CDR2 SVGIG come from the germline V gene (reference sequence). V lost 4 bases and J lost 4, with 19 bases in between. Written as DNA, the CDR3 is TGTGCCTGGACCACTGGGGGGGGGCTGCTAGAGACCCAGTACTTC. Protein: CAWTTGGGLLETQYF.

V gene TRBV6-4 combines with J gene TRBJ2-2; TRBD1 matches at 8 bases. Germline CDR1 is MRHNA and CDR2 is SNTAGT. With V trimmed by 5 bases and J by 5 bases, 4 bases remained unmatched. The CDR3 has 14 amino acids. The CDR3: CASSPGQETGELFF. CDR3 in DNA: TGTGCCAGCAGTCCGGGACAGGAGACCGGGGAGCTGTTTTTT.